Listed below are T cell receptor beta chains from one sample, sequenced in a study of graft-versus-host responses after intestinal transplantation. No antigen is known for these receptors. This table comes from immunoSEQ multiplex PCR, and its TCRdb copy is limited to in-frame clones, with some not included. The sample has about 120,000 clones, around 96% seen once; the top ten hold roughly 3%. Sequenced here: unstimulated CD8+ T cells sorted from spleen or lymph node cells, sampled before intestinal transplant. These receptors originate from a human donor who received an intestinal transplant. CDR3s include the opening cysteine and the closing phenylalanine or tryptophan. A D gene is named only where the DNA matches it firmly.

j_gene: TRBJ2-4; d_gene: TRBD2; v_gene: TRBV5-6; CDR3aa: CASSLGTSGLSGYF; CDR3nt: TGTGCCAGCAGCTTGGGGACTAGCGGCTTATCGGGGTACTTC
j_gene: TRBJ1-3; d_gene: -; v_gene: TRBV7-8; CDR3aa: CASSLLGRLSGNTIYF; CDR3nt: TGTGCCAGCAGCTTACTTGGACGCCTCTCTGGAAACACCATATATTTT
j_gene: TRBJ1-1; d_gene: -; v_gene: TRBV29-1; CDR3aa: CRGDPRENTEAFF; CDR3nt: TGCAGGGGGGATCCACGGGAGAACACTGAAGCTTTCTTT
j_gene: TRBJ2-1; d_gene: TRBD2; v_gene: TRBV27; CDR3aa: CASSSGGGYSYNEQFF; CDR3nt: TGTGCCAGCAGTTCGGGGGGAGGGTACTCCTACAATGAGCAGTTCTTC
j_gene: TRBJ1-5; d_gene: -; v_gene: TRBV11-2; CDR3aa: CASSLSAGGGNQPQHF; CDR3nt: TGTGCCAGCAGCTTATCGGCGGGAGGAGGCAATCAGCCCCAGCATTTT
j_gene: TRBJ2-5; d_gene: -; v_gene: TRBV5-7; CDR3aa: CASSNQLETQYF; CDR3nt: TGTGCCAGCAGTAACCAGCTTGAGACCCAGTACTTC
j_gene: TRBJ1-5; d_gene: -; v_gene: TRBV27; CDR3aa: CASSLGASNQPQHF; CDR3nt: TGTGCCAGCAGTTTGGGGGCAAGCAATCAGCCCCAGCATTTT
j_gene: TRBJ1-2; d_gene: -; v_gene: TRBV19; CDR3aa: CASSMGTAYGYTF; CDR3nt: TGTGCCAGTAGTATGGGTACAGCCTATGGCTACACCTTC
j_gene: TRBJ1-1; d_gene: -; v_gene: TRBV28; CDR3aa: CASSLSTEAFF; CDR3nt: TGTGCCAGCAGTTTAAGCACTGAAGCTTTCTTT
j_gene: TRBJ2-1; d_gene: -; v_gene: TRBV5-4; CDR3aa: CASSPPGMVEQFF; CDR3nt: TGTGCCAGCAGCCCACCCGGGATGGTTGAGCAGTTCTTC
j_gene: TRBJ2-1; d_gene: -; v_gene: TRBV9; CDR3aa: CASSVGLAHEQFF; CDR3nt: TGTGCCAGCAGCGTGGGACTTGCACATGAGCAGTTCTTC